These 26 T cell receptor beta chains originate from one sample sequenced in a study of blood T cell repertoires in COVID-19. Clones were read by immunoSEQ multiplex PCR, and TCRdb kept only the in-frame ones, dropping some. Of about 180,000 clones in the sample, 80% are singletons; the top ten hold around 6.3%. The material sequenced was peripheral blood. Receptor source: a man aged 70-80 years with active or convalescent COVID-19.

The rearrangement joins TRBV6-5 to TRBJ1-1, with a weak D call TRBD1 (6 bases). Trimming took 6 bases from V and 2 from J, leaving 16 bases between them. Germline values: CDR1 MNHEY, CDR2 SVGAGI. The CDR3 has 15 residues. As DNA, the CDR3 is TGTGCCAGCAGGCCTCGTTACAGGGAAAACACTGAAGCTTTCTTT. Residues: CASRPRYRENTEAFF.

This clone was seen more than once but under ten times. In DNA, the CDR3 is TGCGCCAGCAGCCAAGATTTTATCCCCCTAGCTGAAGCTTTCTTT. It codes for CASSQDFIPLAEAFF. The chain employs TRBV4-1 and TRBJ1-1; D call uncertain. CDR3 length: 15 amino acids. Deletions cut 0 bases from V and 6 bases from J, with 14 bases between. The germline V gene has CDR1 MGHRA and CDR2 YSYEKL.

The V call is TRBV27, the J call TRBJ1-2; perhaps TRBD1 as D (6 bases). Trimming left V 10 bases short and J 2 bases short, with 14 bases between. This CDR3 spans 13 amino acids. Per germline, CDR1 MNHEY and CDR2 SMNVEV (reference sequence). CDR3 bases: TGTGCCACTTCCCGGACAGCAAACTATGGCTACACCTTC. Translation gives CATSRTANYGYTF.

The rearrangement links TRBV19 to TRBJ2-6, with D perhaps matching TRBD2 (5 bases). The CDR3 is 17 amino acids. The V gene lost 4 bases and the J gene lost 2 bases, with 15 bases spanning the gap. The germline gives CDR1 LNHDA, CDR2 SQIVND (reference sequence). CDR3 coding DNA: TGTGCCAGTAGTAAGCGGCCGGATGCGGCTGGGGCCAACGTCCTGACTTTC. Amino acids: CASSKRPDAAGANVLTF.

V gene TRBV19 combines with J gene TRBJ1-5; D unclear. V was shortened by 4 bases and J by 0 bases, with 10 bases between the two germline ends. CDR1 is LNHDA, CDR2 SQIVND, per germline (reference sequence). CDR3 length equals 15 residues. The CDR3 loop reads CASSTGSNSNQPQHF. The CDR3, as DNA: TGTGCCAGTAGTACCGGGTCCAATAGCAATCAGCCCCAGCATTTT.

V and J are TRBV6-4 and TRBJ2-2; D is possibly TRBD1 (5 bases). The germline gives CDR1 MRHNA, CDR2 SNTAGT. V was trimmed by 6 bases and J by 4 bases, leaving 12 bases between them. There are 14 residues in the CDR3. The chain's CDR3 is CASRTGPGTGELFF. In nucleotides, the CDR3 is TGTGCCAGCAGAACAGGCCCAGGCACCGGGGAGCTGTTTTTT.

CDR3 coding DNA: TGTGCCAGCAGCAGACAGGGTAACTCCTACGAGCAGTACTTC. Translating gives CASSRQGNSYEQYF. V is TRBV7-2 and J is TRBJ2-7; 7 nucleotides align to TRBD1. Trimming removed 5 bases from V and 0 bases from J; junction bases left unmatched: 4. From germline, CDR1 is SGHTA and CDR2 FQGNSA. This CDR3 is 14 amino acids long.

This clone was observed once. Written as DNA, the CDR3 is TGCGCCAGCAGCACAGAGGGAGGGAACACTGAAGCTTTCTTT. This gives the protein CASSTEGGNTEAFF. The chain has TRBV5-1 and TRBJ1-1; D ambiguous. Looked up from germline, CDR1 is SGHRS and CDR2 is YFSETQ. This CDR3 comprises 14 residues. V shed 4 bases and J shed 1 base, with 11 bases lying between them.

The chain couples TRBV5-6 to TRBJ1-4; D is ambiguous. Trimming removed 4 bases at V and 2 bases at J, with 9 bases between. The CDR3 contains 14 residues. CDR1 and CDR2 (germline): SGHDT, YYEEEE. The DNA of the CDR3 is TGTGCCAGCAGCCCGCGTTGGACTAATGAAAAACTGTTTTTT. Translated: CASSPRWTNEKLFF.

This chain connects TRBV7-2 to TRBJ1-1; 8 bases agree with TRBD1. Per germline, CDR1 SGHTA and CDR2 FQGNSA. J was trimmed by 6 bases and V by 4 bases; bases with no gene match: 7. This CDR3 region has 14 residues. CDR3 in DNA: TGTGCCAGCAGCTCAACAGGGGGACGGTCTGAAGCTTTCTTT. Protein sequence: CASSSTGGRSEAFF.

The chain employs TRBV4-1 and TRBJ2-1; 10 bases are shared with TRBD2. The V and J ends lost 4 bases and 4 bases, in that order; junction bases with no gene match: 7. Germline lookup yields CDR1 MGHRA and CDR2 YSYEKL. The CDR3 extends over 16 amino acids. CDR3 residues: CASSPAGGIRYNEQFF. As DNA, the CDR3 is TGCGCCAGCAGCCCAGCGGGAGGGATTAGATACAATGAGCAGTTCTTC.

The chain has TRBV3-1 (or the pseudogene TRBV3-2) and TRBJ2-3, with 10 bases matching TRBD2. The CDR3 length is 20 residues. Germline-derived CDR1 and CDR2 are LGHDT and YNNKEL (reference sequence). Germline trimming cut 1 base from V and 1 base from J; bases unmatched to any gene: 14. The CDR3 is CASSQGGLAVLRGGTDTQYF. The CDR3 DNA sequence: TGTGCCAGCAGCCAAGGTGGACTAGCGGTTCTCCGGGGGGGCACAGATACGCAGTATTTT.

V usage is TRBV9 and J usage is TRBJ2-2, with 8 nucleotides matching TRBD1. CDR3 size: 14 residues. V shed 8 bases and J 1 base; nucleotides not matched to a gene: 4. CDR1 is SGDLS and CDR2 is YYNGEE in the germline V gene. The CDR3 DNA follows: TGTGCCAGTACCGGGACAGGGAACACCGGGGAGCTGTTTTTT. It codes for CASTGTGNTGELFF.

This chain uses TRBV19 with TRBJ2-1; the match to TRBD1 covers 8 bases. This CDR3 contains 13 residues. Germline lookup yields CDR1 LNHDA and CDR2 SQIVND (reference sequence). With V trimmed by 9 bases and J by 2 bases, 3 bases remained unmatched. The CDR3: CASGQGTYNEQFF. Here the CDR3 DNA reads TGTGCCAGCGGACAGGGCACCTACAATGAGCAGTTCTTC.

J is TRBJ1-1 and V is TRBV27; no reliable D call. V was clipped by 5 bases and J by 0 bases, with 13 bases between them. In germline, CDR1 is MNHEY, CDR2 SMNVEV (reference sequence). The CDR3 has 15 amino acids. CDR3 loop: CASSPRLLLNTEAFF. The DNA of the CDR3 is TGTGCCAGCAGTCCCCGACTATTACTGAACACTGAAGCTTTCTTT.

The CDR3 sequence: CASSLARGRETQYF. The CDR3 coding sequence is TGTGCCAGCAGCTTAGCGAGGGGGCGGGAGACCCAGTACTTC. The chain has TRBV7-2 and TRBJ2-5, with TRBD1 matching over 7 bases. The J segment lost 5 bases and the V segment lost 0 bases, leaving 3 bases of the junction unmatched. Germline V gives CDR1 SGHTA, CDR2 FQGNSA. This CDR3 contains 14 residues.

This chain connects TRBV23-1 to TRBJ1-4; 7 bases match TRBD1. TRBV23-1 is given ORF status, its function remaining uncertain. This CDR3 has 13 amino acids. V lost 3 bases, J lost 8 bases, and 3 bases stayed unmatched. This CDR3 is CASSQADREKLFF. Written as DNA, the CDR3 is TGCGCCAGCAGTCAGGCGGACAGGGAAAAACTGTTTTTT.

The V call is TRBV18, the J call TRBJ1-1; 8 nucleotides agree with TRBD1. This CDR3 has 13 residues. The germline V gene has CDR1 KGHSH and CDR2 LQKENI. Germline trimming cut 4 bases from V and 6 bases from J; bases unmatched to any gene: 4. The CDR3: CASSLTGDAEAFF. Written as DNA, the CDR3 is TGTGCCAGCTCACTGACAGGGGACGCTGAAGCTTTCTTT.

A remark on this clone: A read error may account for a junction end that differs from germline. The chain couples TRBV7-7 to TRBJ2-3; the match to TRBD2 covers 9 bases. The CDR3 has 16 amino acids. Germline CDR1 is SSHAT and CDR2 is FNYEAQ (reference sequence). CDR3 in amino acids: CASSLGVAGAADTQYF. CDR3 coding DNA: TGTGCTAGCAGCTTAGGGGTAGCGGGAGCCGCAGATACGCAGTATTTT. Full variable domain (outside the CDR3, taken from reference TRBV7-7 and TRBJ2-3): GAGVSQSPRYKVTKRGQDVTLRCDPISSHATLYWYQQALGQGPEFLTYFNYEAQPDKSGLPSDRFSAERPEGSISTLTIQRTEQRDSAMYRCASSLGVAGAADTQYFGPGTRLTVL.

As for this clone: The same CDR3 arises from other DNA sequences in this sample as well. This chain connects TRBV6-2 or TRBV6-3 to TRBJ2-5; the match to TRBD1 covers 8 bases. Germline lookup yields CDR1 MNHEY and CDR2 SVGEGT. The CDR3 consists of 13 residues. V was pared by 6 bases and J by 5 bases, with 5 bases of the junction left unmatched. The CDR3 DNA reads as TGTGCCAGCAGCAGGAGACAGGGGGAGACCCAGTACTTC. Its translation: CASSRRQGETQYF.

There are a few counts of this clone. The CDR3 nucleotides are TGTGCCAGCAGTTCCATTTCGACAGGGAGCACTGAAGCTTTCTTT. Its translation is CASSSISTGSTEAFF. The chain links TRBV6-6 to TRBJ1-1; 7 nucleotides agree with TRBD1. Trimming cost V 4 bases and J 4 bases; bases outside gene matches: 9. CDR1 is MNHNY, CDR2 SVGAGI, per germline (reference sequence). The CDR3 loop spans 15 amino acids.

The chain recombines TRBV9 with TRBJ2-1; 14 nucleotides align to TRBD2. The germline CDR1 and CDR2 sequences are SGDLS and YYNGEE. V was pared by 0 bases and J by 4 bases, with 9 bases of the junction left unmatched. This CDR3 has 19 residues. CDR3 sequence (DNA): TGTGCCAGCAGCGTAGAACCGTGGACTAGCGGGGGGATGTACAATGAGCAGTTCTTC. Translating gives CASSVEPWTSGGMYNEQFF.

The chain is built from TRBV5-1 and TRBJ1-1; unclear D gene. Trimming removed 6 bases at V and 2 bases at J, with 23 bases between. CDR3 length equals 17 residues. CDR1 and CDR2 (germline): SGHRS, YFSETQ. DNA for the CDR3: TGCGCCAGCATTAAAGGAGAGGGAGCGGGTTTTAACACTGAAGCTTTCTTT. Encoded protein: CASIKGEGAGFNTEAFF.

The chain uses TRBV5-4 and TRBJ2-5; 12 positions match TRBD2. Trimming at V came to 2 bases and at J to 4 bases, leaving 6 bases not matched to a gene. This CDR3 region has 16 residues. Germline V CDR1 and CDR2: SGHNT, YYREEE (reference sequence). The CDR3 reads CASSFPSSGGAETQYF. The CDR3 DNA is TGTGCCAGCAGCTTCCCGTCTAGCGGGGGGGCAGAGACCCAGTACTTC.

V and J are TRBV24-1 and TRBJ2-1; 8 positions agree with TRBD1. The CDR3 has 14 residues. V shed 3 bases and J 5 bases; nucleotides not matched to a gene: 2. Germline V lookup: CDR1 KGHDR, CDR2 SFDVKD. The CDR3 bases are TGTGCCACCAGTGATCCGGGACAGGACAATGAGCAGTTCTTC. Translation gives CATSDPGQDNEQFF.

Turning to this clone: At one end the junction does not follow the germline gene, possibly because of a read error. The chain links TRBV30 to TRBJ1-1; D is ambiguous. This CDR3 has 8 residues. Germline-derived CDR1 and CDR2 are GTSNPN and SVGIG (reference sequence). In DNA, the CDR3 is TGTGCCTCACTGCCAGGCCGGTGG. Translating it yields CASLPGRW.